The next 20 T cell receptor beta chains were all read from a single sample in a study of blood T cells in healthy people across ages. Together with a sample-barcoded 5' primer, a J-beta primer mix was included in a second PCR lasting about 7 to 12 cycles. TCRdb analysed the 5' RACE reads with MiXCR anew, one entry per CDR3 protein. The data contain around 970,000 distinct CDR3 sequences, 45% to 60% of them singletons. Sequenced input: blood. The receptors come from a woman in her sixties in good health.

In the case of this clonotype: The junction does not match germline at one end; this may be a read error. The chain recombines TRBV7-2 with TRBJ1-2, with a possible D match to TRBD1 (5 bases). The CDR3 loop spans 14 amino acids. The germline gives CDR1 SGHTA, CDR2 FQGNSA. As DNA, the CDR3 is TGTGTCAGCAGCTTAGACGGTTTGAGGGGTGGCTACACCTTC. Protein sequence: CVSSLDGLRGGYTF.

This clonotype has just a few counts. The CDR3 DNA reads TGTGCCAGCAGCGTGACCACCGGACAGACTCAAGAGACCCAGTACTTC. This encodes CASSVTTGQTQETQYF. The J gene is TRBJ2-5, the V gene TRBV9; possible D gene TRBD1, 6 bases. The CDR3 covers 16 residues. Trimming took 2 bases from V and 2 from J, leaving 16 bases between them. The germline CDR1 and CDR2 sequences are SGDLS and YYNGEE.

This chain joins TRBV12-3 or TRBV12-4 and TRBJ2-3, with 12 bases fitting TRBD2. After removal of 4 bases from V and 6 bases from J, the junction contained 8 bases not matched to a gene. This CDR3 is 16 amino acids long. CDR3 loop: CASSSPSGRAQDTQYF. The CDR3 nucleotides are TGTGCCAGCAGTTCACCTAGCGGGAGGGCCCAGGATACGCAGTATTTT.

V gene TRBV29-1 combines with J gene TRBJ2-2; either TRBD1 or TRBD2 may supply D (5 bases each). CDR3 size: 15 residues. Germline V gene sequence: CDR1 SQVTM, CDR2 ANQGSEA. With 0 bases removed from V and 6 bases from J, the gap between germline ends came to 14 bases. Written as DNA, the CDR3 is TGCAGCGTTGAAGATCTAGGGACGGCCTCCGGGGAGCTGTTTTTT. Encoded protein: CSVEDLGTASGELFF.

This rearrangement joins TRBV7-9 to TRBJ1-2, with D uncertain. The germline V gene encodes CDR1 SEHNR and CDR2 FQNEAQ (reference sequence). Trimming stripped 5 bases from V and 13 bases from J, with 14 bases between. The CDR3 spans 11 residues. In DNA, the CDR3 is TGTGCCAGCAGCCCACTACACCCGGGCACCTTC. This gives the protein CASSPLHPGTF.

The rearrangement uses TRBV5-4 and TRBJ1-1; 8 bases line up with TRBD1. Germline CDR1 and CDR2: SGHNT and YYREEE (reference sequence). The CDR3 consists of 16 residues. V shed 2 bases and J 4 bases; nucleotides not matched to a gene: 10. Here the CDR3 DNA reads TGTGCCAGCAGCTTACAAGGACAGGGATGGGGCACTGAAGCTTTCTTT. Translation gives CASSLQGQGWGTEAFF. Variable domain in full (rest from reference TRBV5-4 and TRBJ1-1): ETGVTQSPTHLIKTRGQQVTLRCSSQSGHNTVSWYQQALGQGPQFIFQYYREEENGRGNFPPRFSGLQFPNYSSELNVNALELDDSALYLCASSLQGQGWGTEAFFGQGTRLTVV.

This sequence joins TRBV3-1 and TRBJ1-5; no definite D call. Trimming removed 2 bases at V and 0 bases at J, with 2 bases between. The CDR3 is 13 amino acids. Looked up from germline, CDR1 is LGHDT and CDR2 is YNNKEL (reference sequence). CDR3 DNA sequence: TGTGCCAGCAGCCAATATAGCAATCAGCCCCAGCATTTT. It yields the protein CASSQYSNQPQHF.

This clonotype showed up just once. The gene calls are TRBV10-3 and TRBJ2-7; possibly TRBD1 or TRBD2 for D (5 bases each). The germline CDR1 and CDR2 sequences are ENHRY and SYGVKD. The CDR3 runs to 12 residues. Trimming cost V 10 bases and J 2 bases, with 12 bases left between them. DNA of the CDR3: TGTGCCACCGGAAGAGGGGCCTACGAGCAGTACTTC. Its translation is CATGRGAYEQYF.

In DNA, the CDR3 is TGCGCCAGCAGCATACCGGGACAACGGGGCTACACCTTC. The encoded protein is CASSIPGQRGYTF. The chain recombines TRBV5-1 with TRBJ1-2; D might be TRBD1 (6 bases). Germline lookup yields CDR1 SGHRS and CDR2 YFSETQ. V was shortened by 4 bases and J by 8 bases, with 15 bases between the two germline ends. There are 13 residues in the CDR3.

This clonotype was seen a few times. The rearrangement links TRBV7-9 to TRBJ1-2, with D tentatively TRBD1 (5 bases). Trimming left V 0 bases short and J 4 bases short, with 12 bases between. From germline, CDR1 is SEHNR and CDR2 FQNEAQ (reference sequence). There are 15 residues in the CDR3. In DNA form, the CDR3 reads TGTGCCAGCAGCTTAGCAGGAGGGGAGGTCTATGGCTACACCTTC. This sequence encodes CASSLAGGEVYGYTF.

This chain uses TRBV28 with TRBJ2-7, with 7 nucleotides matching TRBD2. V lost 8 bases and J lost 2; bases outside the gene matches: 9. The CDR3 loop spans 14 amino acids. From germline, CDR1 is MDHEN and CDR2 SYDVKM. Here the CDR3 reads CASQSGTTTYEQYF. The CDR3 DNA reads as TGTGCCAGCCAATCCGGGACTACCACCTACGAGCAGTACTTC.

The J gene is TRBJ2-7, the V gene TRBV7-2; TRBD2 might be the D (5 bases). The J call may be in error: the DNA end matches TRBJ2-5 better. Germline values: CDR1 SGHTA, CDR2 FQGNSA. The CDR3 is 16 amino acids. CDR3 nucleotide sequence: TGTGCCAGCAGCCGCGTTTCGACTACCCTACGGGAGACCCAGTACTTC. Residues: CASSRVSTTLRETQYF.

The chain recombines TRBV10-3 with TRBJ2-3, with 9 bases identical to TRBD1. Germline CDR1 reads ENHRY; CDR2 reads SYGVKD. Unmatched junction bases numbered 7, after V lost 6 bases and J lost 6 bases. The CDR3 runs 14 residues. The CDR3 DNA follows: TGTGCCATCAGCGCCGGGACAGGGTTGGATACGCAGTATTTT. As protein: CAISAGTGLDTQYF.

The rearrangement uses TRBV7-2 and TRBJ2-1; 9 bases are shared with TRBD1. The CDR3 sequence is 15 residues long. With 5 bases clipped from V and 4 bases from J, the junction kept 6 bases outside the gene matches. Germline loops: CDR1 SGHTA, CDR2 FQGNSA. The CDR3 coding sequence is TGTGCCAGCAGCGTCGGGACAGGGCCTTACAATGAGCAGTTCTTC. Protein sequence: CASSVGTGPYNEQFF.

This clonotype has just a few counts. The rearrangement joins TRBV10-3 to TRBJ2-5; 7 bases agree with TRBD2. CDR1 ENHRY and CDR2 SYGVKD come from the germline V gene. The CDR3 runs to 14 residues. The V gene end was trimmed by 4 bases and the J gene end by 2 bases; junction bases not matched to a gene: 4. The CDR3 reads CAISGASGQETQYF. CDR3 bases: TGTGCCATCAGTGGGGCTAGCGGACAAGAGACCCAGTACTTC.

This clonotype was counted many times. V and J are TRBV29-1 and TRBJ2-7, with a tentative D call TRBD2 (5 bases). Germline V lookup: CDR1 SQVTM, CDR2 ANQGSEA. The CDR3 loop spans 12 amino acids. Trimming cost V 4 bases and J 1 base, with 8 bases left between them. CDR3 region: CSVVLGSYEQYF. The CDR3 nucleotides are TGCAGCGTTGTACTAGGGTCCTACGAGCAGTACTTC.

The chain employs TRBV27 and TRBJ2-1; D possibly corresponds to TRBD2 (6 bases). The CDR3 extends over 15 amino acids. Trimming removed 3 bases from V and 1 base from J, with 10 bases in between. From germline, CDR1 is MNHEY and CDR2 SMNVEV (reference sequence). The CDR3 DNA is TGTGCCAGCAGTTTTGGGACTGCTTCCTACAATGAGCAGTTCTTC. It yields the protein CASSFGTASYNEQFF.

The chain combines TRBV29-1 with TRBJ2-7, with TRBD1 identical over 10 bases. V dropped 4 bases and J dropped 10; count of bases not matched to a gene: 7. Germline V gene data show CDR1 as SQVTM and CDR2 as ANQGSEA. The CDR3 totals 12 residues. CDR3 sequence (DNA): TGCAGCGTTGTGGGACAGGGGAGGGCCCAGTACTTC. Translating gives CSVVGQGRAQYF.

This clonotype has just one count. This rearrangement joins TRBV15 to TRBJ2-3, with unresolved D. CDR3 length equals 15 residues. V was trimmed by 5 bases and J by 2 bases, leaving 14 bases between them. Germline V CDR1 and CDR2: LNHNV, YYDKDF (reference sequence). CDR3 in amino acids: CATSPGSVDTDTQYF. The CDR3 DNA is TGTGCCACCAGCCCCGGAAGCGTAGACACAGATACGCAGTATTTT.

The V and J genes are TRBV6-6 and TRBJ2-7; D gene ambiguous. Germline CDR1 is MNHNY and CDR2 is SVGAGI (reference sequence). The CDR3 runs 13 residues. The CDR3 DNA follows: TGTACCAACAGTAGAGGACCTAACAACGAGCAGTACTTC. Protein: CTNSRGPNNEQYF.